Following are 19 T cell receptor beta chains from one sample sequenced in a study of ipilimumab plus nivolumab after autologous stem cell transplantation. The assay was immunoSEQ multiplex PCR, and TCRdb's table has in-frame clones only and misses some. The sample has about 84,000 clones; around 80% are singletons. The material was PBMCs, obtained in a trial of ipilimumab plus nivolumab as post-transplant consolidation. The receptor set was obtained from a male donor with diffuse large B-cell lymphoma.

The genes are TRBV6-5 and TRBJ2-5, with 7 nucleotides matching TRBD1. Unmatched junction bases numbered 9, after V lost 10 bases and J lost 1 base. The CDR3 runs to 14 residues. Germline CDR1 and CDR2: MNHEY and SVGAGI. The CDR3 reads CATTARDSQETQYF. DNA of the CDR3: TGTGCCACCACAGCTAGGGACAGCCAAGAGACCCAGTACTTC.

This rearrangement joins TRBV7-2 to TRBJ2-5; D uncertain. The DNA end is more similar to TRBJ2-7, so the J call may be wrong. Per germline, CDR1 SGHTA and CDR2 FQGNSA. CDR3 length: 12 residues. CDR3 loop: CASSLTIGEQYF. The CDR3 nucleotides are TGTGCCAGCAGCTTGACGATAGGCGAGCAGTACTTC.

The rearrangement joins TRBV2 to TRBJ2-7; TRBD1 agrees at 8 bases. V was pared by 5 bases and J by 4 bases, with 4 bases of the junction left unmatched. CDR1 and CDR2 (germline): SNHLY, FYNNEI. The CDR3 length is 13 residues. DNA for the CDR3: TGTGCCAGCAGTAGGTACAGGGGGTACGAGCAGTACTTC. Protein product: CASSRYRGYEQYF.

In this sample, this clone turned up once. This chain joins TRBV21-1 and TRBJ2-3; TRBD2 is taken as the D call from the table, unchecked against the DNA. TRBV21-1 is a pseudogene locus. CDR3 size: 17 residues. CDR3 sequence: CASSTIGGAGGRYTQYF. Here the CDR3 DNA reads TGTGCCAGCAGTACAATAGGAGGAGCGGGGGGCAGGTATACGCAGTATTTT.

This chain uses TRBV5-4 with TRBJ1-2; D might be TRBD1 (5 bases). V lost 4 bases to trimming and J lost 2 bases, with 18 bases between them. Looked up from germline, CDR1 is SGHNT and CDR2 is YYREEE (reference sequence). This CDR3 has 16 residues. This CDR3 reads CASSPGGVGPNYGYTF. As DNA, the CDR3 is TGTGCCAGCAGCCCCGGGGGGGTTGGTCCCAACTATGGCTACACCTTC.

The V and J genes are TRBV19 and TRBJ1-5; weak D call: TRBD1 (5 bases). Germline V CDR1 and CDR2: LNHDA, SQIVND (reference sequence). This CDR3 comprises 15 residues. V dropped 6 bases and J dropped 2 bases, with 14 bases sitting between them. The CDR3: CASRTRGDRNQPQHF. The CDR3, as DNA: TGTGCCAGTAGAACGCGGGGGGATCGCAATCAGCCCCAGCATTTT.

The chain joins TRBV2 to TRBJ1-2; D is uncertain. The V end was cut by 4 bases, the J end by 0 bases, with 15 bases between. This CDR3 has 16 residues. CDR1 and CDR2 (germline): SNHLY, FYNNEI. CDR3 amino acids: CASSVVGSYTNYGYTF. The CDR3 nucleotides are TGTGCCAGCAGTGTTGTCGGAAGCTATACTAACTATGGCTACACCTTC.

The genes are TRBV7-2 and TRBJ1-2, with 8 bases fitting TRBD1. Trimming at V came to 6 bases and at J to 6 bases, leaving 12 bases not matched to a gene. Germline V CDR1 and CDR2: SGHTA, FQGNSA. This CDR3 region has 15 residues. The CDR3 is CASSTLRGQGHGYTF. The CDR3 coding sequence is TGTGCCAGCAGTACACTCAGGGGGCAAGGACATGGCTACACCTTC. The complete variable domain, with remaining parts taken from reference TRBV7-2 and TRBJ1-2, reads GAGVSQSPSNKVTEKGKDVELRCDPISGHTALYWYRQSLGQGLEFLIYFQGNSAPDKSGLPSDRFSAERTGGSVSTLTIQRTQQEDSAVYLCASSTLRGQGHGYTFGSGTRLTVV.

V and J are TRBV6-5 and TRBJ2-7; no clear D gene. The germline V gene encodes CDR1 MNHEY and CDR2 SVGAGI. This CDR3 has 11 amino acids. Trimming pared 5 bases from V and 3 bases from J, leaving 5 bases between. CDR3 protein: CASSTGYEQYF. The CDR3 DNA follows: TGTGCCAGCAGTACGGGCTACGAGCAGTACTTC.

This clone turned up a few times. J is TRBJ2-4 and V is TRBV19, with D possibly TRBD2 on 7 matching bases. The CDR3 has 14 amino acids. Germline loops: CDR1 LNHDA, CDR2 SQIVND (reference sequence). The V gene lost 8 bases and the J gene lost 10 bases, with 21 bases spanning the gap. The CDR3 reads CASAYGGGGKIQYF. CDR3 in DNA: TGTGCCAGTGCCTACGGGGGAGGGGGGAAGATTCAGTACTTC. Combining the CDR3 with reference TRBV19 and TRBJ2-4 gives the whole variable domain DGGITQSPKYLFRKEGQNVTLSCEQNLNHDAMYWYRQDPGQGLRLIYYSQIVNDFQKGDIAEGYSVSREKKESFPLTVTSAQKNPTAFYLCASAYGGGGKIQYFGAGTRLSVL.

The V call is TRBV7-7, the J call TRBJ2-5; TRBD2 might be the D (6 bases). The V gene's germline CDR1 is SSHAT and CDR2 FNYEAQ (reference sequence). The germline V and J ends were trimmed by 5 bases and 5 bases, with 15 bases remaining between them. The CDR3 totals 14 residues. CDR3 sequence (DNA): TGTGCCAGCAGCCACAATCCGGGGGACGAGACCCAGTACTTC. Residues: CASSHNPGDETQYF.

The CDR3, as DNA: TGTGCCAGCAGTGGCCTTAGGGCGGAAACAGATACGCAGTATTTT. Translated, it gives CASSGLRAETDTQYF. The chain links TRBV6-5 to TRBJ2-3; D unresolved. Trimming shortened V by 5 bases and J by 3 bases, and 15 bases separated the two germline ends. Germline assignment: CDR1 MNHEY and CDR2 SVGAGI. The CDR3 extends over 15 amino acids.

This clone was seen a single time. The junction departs from germline at one end; a sequencing error may be responsible. The chain couples TRBV6-5 to TRBJ1-1, with D hard to call. The CDR3 has 11 amino acids. Germline assignment: CDR1 MNHEY and CDR2 SVGAGI. CDR3 sequence (DNA): TGTGCCCCCCTCCGGCCCCCTACCGAACAGTTT. Encoded protein: CAPLRPPTEQF.

V usage is TRBV2 and J usage is TRBJ2-2; no clear D. The CDR3 is 14 residues long. V was cut by 10 bases and J by 2 bases, with 14 bases left in between. Germline V gene sequence: CDR1 SNHLY, CDR2 FYNNEI. CDR3 in DNA: TGTGCCAAAAGTAATCCGGGTAACACCGGGGAGCTGTTTTTT. Protein product: CAKSNPGNTGELFF.

The rearrangement joins TRBV7-2 to TRBJ2-4, with D possibly TRBD1 on 5 matching bases. Trimming cost V 5 bases and J 6 bases, with 11 bases left between them. This CDR3 has 13 amino acids. Germline loops: CDR1 SGHTA, CDR2 FQGNSA. The CDR3 loop is CASSATEINIQYF. The DNA of the CDR3 is TGTGCCAGCAGCGCGACAGAGATAAACATTCAGTACTTC.

This clone was seen just once. This rearrangement joins TRBV6-6 to TRBJ1-6, with D hard to call. CDR1 MNHNY and CDR2 SVGAGI come from the germline V gene (reference sequence). CDR3 length: 14 residues. V was pared by 2 bases and J by 7 bases, with 9 bases between. The CDR3 DNA reads as TGTGCCAGCAGTTACCGCGTGTACAATTCACCCCTCCACTTT. Its protein is CASSYRVYNSPLHF.

The chain carries TRBV9 and TRBJ2-7; TRBD1 matches 8 bases. CDR3 length: 15 amino acids. J was trimmed by 3 bases and V by 4 bases; bases with no gene match: 9. Germline assignment: CDR1 SGDLS and CDR2 YYNGEE. Here the CDR3 reads CASSTGQGDIYEQYF. The CDR3 DNA is TGTGCCAGCAGCACCGGACAGGGCGATATCTACGAGCAGTACTTC. The variable domain in full, with the rest retrieved from reference TRBV9 and TRBJ2-7, is DSGVTQTPKHLITATGQRVTLRCSPRSGDLSVYWYQQSLDQGLQFLIQYYNGEERAKGNILERFSAQQFPDLHSELNLSSLELGDSALYFCASSTGQGDIYEQYFGPGTRLTVT.

In its sample, this clone was seen a few times. The J gene is TRBJ2-5, the V gene TRBV7-7; weak D call: TRBD1 (5 bases). The CDR3 totals 14 residues. Trimming stripped 0 bases from V and 5 bases from J, with 10 bases between. Germline values: CDR1 SSHAT, CDR2 FNYEAQ (reference sequence). The CDR3 protein is CASSLAGKGETQYF. The CDR3 DNA sequence: TGTGCCAGCAGCTTAGCGGGGAAGGGGGAGACCCAGTACTTC.

The rearrangement joins TRBV6-1 to TRBJ2-4, with D uncertain. The CDR3 runs to 16 residues. V was cut by 4 bases and J by 2 bases, with 15 bases left in between. Germline loops: CDR1 MNHNS, CDR2 SASEGT. CDR3 nucleotide sequence: TGTGCCAGCAGTGGGGTAGGACCCTCAACCAAAAACATTCAGTACTTC. This codes for CASSGVGPSTKNIQYF.